The 5 T cell receptor beta chains presented below share a single source sample, sequenced in a study of blood T cell repertoires in COVID-19. TCRdb's table, derived via immunoSEQ multiplex PCR, lists solely in-frame clones and lacks some. This sample has about 190,000 clones, with 82% found just once. The material sequenced was PBMCs or T cells enriched from blood (not recorded which). All receptors derive from a woman aged 55 to 70 with acute COVID-19.

The chain links TRBV15 to TRBJ2-2, with 12 bases identical to TRBD2. This CDR3 comprises 16 residues. Looked up from germline, CDR1 is LNHNV and CDR2 is YYDKDF (reference sequence). After removal of 2 bases from V and 4 bases from J, the junction contained 2 bases not matched to a gene. This CDR3 reads CATSRKTSGGTGELFF. The DNA for the CDR3 is TGTGCCACCAGCAGAAAGACTAGCGGGGGCACCGGGGAGCTGTTTTTT.

This sequence joins TRBV3-1 (or the pseudogene TRBV3-2) and TRBJ1-6; D is undetermined. Trimming left V 1 base short and J 16 bases short, with 17 bases between. Germline loops: CDR1 LGHDT, CDR2 YNNKEL (reference sequence). CDR3 size: 14 residues. Here the CDR3 DNA reads TGTGCCAGCAGCCAAGCCTTGGAGACGGCCGCGCTCCACTTT. This translates into CASSQALETAALHF.

This clone occurred once. V usage is TRBV7-2 and J usage is TRBJ1-1; D gene unclear. Germline-derived CDR1 and CDR2 are SGHTA and FQGNSA. The CDR3 consists of 13 residues. The ends were cut back, 3 bases at V and 0 bases at J, with 5 bases in the middle. CDR3 nucleotide sequence: TGTGCCAGCAGCTTCTCCTTGAACACTGAAGCTTTCTTT. Translation: CASSFSLNTEAFF.

The chain joins TRBV15 to TRBJ2-3; 14 positions match TRBD2. The CDR3 length is 17 residues. Trimming took 6 bases from V and 2 from J; bases not matched to a gene: 7. CDR1 is LNHNV and CDR2 is YYDKDF in the germline V gene (reference sequence). The CDR3 nucleotides are TGTGCCACCAGGACTAGCGGGGGGGTCTTATACACAGATACGCAGTATTTT. The encoded protein is CATRTSGGVLYTDTQYF.

The V gene is TRBV29-1, the J gene TRBJ1-1, with D tentatively TRBD1 (5 bases). The V end lost 6 bases, the J end lost 4 bases, and 18 bases lay between the germline ends. CDR3 size: 14 residues. The V gene's germline CDR1 is SQVTM and CDR2 ANQGSEA. The CDR3 protein is CSVPTGGRGTEAFF. The CDR3 coding sequence is TGCAGCGTGCCCACGGGGGGGAGGGGCACTGAAGCTTTCTTT.